This record concerns one T cell receptor (beta chain) sequence. This entry belongs to a study of CD8 T cells in Susac syndrome. Between the trimmed V and J ends, which lost 7 bases and 5 bases, there was a span of 11 bases. CDR3 length equals 12 residues. CDR1 DFQATT and CDR2 SNEGSKA come from the germline V gene (reference sequence). Sequencing targeted TCR beta in T cells from blood (CD8+ and CD4+). Relapsing-remitting disease, either stable or active, was present in the multiple sclerosis controls, who were treatment-naive patients. TEMRA cells were FACS-enriched, and CD8+ and CD4+ T cells were isolated negatively. Random hexamers were used to reverse transcribe about 0.5 to 1 ug of RNA. Coverage of TCR beta CDR3 amplification by immunoSEQ multiplex PCR extended to 54 Vbeta and 13 Jbeta. TCRdb used MiXCR to reprocess the immunoSEQ multiplex PCR reads, holding one entry per CDR3 protein. The table has approximately 140,000 distinct CDR3 sequences, 85% to 95% seen once; the top ten hold over 0.1%.

The chain combines TRBV20-1 with TRBJ2-2; possibly TRBD1 for D (6 bases). Sequenced material: CD4+ T cells from PBMCs. The clonotype comes from a human donor with multiple sclerosis. The CDR3 is CSGNRATGELFF. The CDR3 coding sequence is TGCAGTGGTAACAGGGCTACCGGGGAGCTGTTTTTT.